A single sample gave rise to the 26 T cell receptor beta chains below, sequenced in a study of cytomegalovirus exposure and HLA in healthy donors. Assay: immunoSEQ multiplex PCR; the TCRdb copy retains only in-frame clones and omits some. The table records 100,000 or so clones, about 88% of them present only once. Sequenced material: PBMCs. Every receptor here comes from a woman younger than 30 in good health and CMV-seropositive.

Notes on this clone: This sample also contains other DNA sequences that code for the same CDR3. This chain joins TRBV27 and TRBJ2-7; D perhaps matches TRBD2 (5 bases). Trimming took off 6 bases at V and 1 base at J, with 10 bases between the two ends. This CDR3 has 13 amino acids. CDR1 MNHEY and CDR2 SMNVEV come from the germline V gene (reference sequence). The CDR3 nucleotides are TGTGCCAGCAGCTTCGGGGAATCCTACGAGCAGTACTTC. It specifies CASSFGESYEQYF.

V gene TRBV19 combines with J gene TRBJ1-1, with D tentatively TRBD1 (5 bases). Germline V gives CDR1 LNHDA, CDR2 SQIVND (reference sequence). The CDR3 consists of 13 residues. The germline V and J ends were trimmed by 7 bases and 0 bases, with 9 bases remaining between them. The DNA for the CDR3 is TGTGCCAGTACCCCGACAGTGAACACTGAAGCTTTCTTT. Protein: CASTPTVNTEAFF.

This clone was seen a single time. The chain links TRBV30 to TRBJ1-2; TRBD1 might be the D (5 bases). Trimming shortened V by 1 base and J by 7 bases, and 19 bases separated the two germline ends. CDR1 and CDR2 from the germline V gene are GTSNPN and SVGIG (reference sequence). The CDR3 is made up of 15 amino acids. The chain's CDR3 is CAWSEWGVRSSGYTF. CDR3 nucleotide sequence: TGTGCCTGGAGTGAGTGGGGGGTTAGGTCTAGTGGCTACACCTTC.

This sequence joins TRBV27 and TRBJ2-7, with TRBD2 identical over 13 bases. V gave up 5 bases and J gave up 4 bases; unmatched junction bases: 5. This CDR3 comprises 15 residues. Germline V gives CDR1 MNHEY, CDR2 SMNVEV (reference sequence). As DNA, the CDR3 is TGTGCCAGCAGTAGGACTAGCGGGGGTCTTTACGAGCAGTACTTC. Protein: CASSRTSGGLYEQYF.

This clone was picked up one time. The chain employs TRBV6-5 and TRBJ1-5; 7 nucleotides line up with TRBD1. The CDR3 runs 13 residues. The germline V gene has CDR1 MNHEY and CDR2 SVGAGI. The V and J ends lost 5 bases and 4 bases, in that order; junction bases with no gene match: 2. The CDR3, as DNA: TGTGCCAGCAGTCGACAGGGTAATCAGCCCCAGCATTTT. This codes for CASSRQGNQPQHF.

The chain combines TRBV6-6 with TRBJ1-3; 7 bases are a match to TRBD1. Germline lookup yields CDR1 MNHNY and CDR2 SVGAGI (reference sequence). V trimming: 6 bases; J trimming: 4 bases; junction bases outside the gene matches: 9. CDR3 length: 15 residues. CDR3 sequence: CASSRGQEQGNTIYF. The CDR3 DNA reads TGTGCCAGCAGCCGAGGACAGGAACAAGGAAACACCATATATTTT.

The CDR3 spells CASSLTRGREQYF. The CDR3 DNA follows: TGTGCCAGCAGCTTGACTCGGGGAAGGGAGCAGTACTTC. The J gene is TRBJ2-7, the V gene TRBV5-8, with D perhaps matching TRBD2 (5 bases). Trimming removed 1 base from V and 7 bases from J, with 12 bases in between. This CDR3 spans 13 amino acids. The germline V gene encodes CDR1 SGHTS and CDR2 YDEGEE.

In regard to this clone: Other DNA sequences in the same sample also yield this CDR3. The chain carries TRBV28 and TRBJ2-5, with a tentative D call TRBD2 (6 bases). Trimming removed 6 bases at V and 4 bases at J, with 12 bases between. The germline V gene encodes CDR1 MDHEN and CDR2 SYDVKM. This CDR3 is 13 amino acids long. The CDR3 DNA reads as TGTGCCAGCAGCCTCACCGGGAGAGAGACCCAGTACTTC. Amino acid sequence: CASSLTGRETQYF. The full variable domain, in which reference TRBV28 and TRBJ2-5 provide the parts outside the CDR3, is DVKVTQSSRYLVKRTGEKVFLECVQDMDHENMFWYRQDPGLGLRLIYFSYDVKMKEKGDIPEGYSVSREKKERFSLILESASTNQTSMYLCASSLTGRETQYFGPGTRLLVL.

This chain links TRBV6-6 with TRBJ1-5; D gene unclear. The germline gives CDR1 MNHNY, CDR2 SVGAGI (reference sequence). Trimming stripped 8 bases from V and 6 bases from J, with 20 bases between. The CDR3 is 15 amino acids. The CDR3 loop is CASVDGAAVRQPQHF. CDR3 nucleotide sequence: TGTGCCAGCGTCGACGGAGCCGCGGTTCGTCAGCCCCAGCATTTT.

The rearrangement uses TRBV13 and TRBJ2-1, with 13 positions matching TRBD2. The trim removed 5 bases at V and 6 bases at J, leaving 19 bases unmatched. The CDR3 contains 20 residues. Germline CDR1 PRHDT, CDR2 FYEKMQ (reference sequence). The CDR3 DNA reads TGTGCCAGCAGCCCATACAGCAGGACTAGCGGGAGAAGTGGGGCCAATGAGCAGTTCTTC. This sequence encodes CASSPYSRTSGRSGANEQFF.

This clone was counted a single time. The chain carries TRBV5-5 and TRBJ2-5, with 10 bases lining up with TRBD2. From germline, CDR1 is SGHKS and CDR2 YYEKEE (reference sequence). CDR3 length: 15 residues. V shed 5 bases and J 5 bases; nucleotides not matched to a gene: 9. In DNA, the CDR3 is TGTGCCAGCAGTCCCAGCGGGAGGGCCTCCGAGACCCAGTACTTC. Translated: CASSPSGRASETQYF.

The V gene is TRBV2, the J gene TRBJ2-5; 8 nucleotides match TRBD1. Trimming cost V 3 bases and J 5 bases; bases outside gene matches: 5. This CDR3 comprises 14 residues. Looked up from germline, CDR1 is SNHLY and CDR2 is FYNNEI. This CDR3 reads CASSDDRGGETQYF. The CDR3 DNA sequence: TGTGCCAGCAGTGATGACAGGGGCGGGGAGACCCAGTACTTC.

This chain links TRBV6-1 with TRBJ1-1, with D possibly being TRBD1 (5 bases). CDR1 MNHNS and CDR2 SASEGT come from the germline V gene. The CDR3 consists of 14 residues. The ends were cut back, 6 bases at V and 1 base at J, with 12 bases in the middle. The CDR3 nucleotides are TGTGCCAGCAGCAAAAGAGACAGGAACACTGAAGCTTTCTTT. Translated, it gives CASSKRDRNTEAFF.

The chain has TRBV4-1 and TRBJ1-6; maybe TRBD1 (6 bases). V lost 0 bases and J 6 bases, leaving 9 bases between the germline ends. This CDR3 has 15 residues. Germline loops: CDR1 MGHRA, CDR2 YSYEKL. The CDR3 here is CASSQESTGNSPLHF. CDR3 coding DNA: TGCGCCAGCAGCCAAGAGTCGACAGGTAATTCACCCCTCCACTTT.

The CDR3 nucleotides are TGCGCCAGCAGCTTGGACAGGGCGGGCACCGGGGAGCTGTTTTTT. It yields the protein CASSLDRAGTGELFF. The chain links TRBV5-1 to TRBJ2-2; D is possibly TRBD1 (6 bases). This CDR3 comprises 15 residues. V lost 0 bases and J 4 bases, leaving 10 bases between the germline ends. The germline gives CDR1 SGHRS, CDR2 YFSETQ.

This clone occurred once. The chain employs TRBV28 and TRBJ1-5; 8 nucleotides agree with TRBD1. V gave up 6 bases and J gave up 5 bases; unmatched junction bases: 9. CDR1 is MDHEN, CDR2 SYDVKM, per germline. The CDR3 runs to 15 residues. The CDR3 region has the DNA TGTGCCAGCAGCCCCAGGACAGGGACCCATCAGCCCCAGCATTTT. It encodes CASSPRTGTHQPQHF.

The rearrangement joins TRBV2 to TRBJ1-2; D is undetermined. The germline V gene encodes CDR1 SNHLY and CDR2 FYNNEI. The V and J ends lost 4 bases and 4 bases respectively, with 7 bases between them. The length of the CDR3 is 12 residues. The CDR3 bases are TGTGCCAGCAGTGCAACAGCCTATGGCTACACCTTC. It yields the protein CASSATAYGYTF.

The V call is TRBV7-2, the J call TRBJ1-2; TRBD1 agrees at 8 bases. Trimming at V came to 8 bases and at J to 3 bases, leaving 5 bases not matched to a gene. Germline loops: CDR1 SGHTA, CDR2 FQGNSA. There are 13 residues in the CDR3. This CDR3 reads CASRGQGDYGYTF. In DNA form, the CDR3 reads TGTGCCAGCCGAGGACAGGGTGACTATGGCTACACCTTC.

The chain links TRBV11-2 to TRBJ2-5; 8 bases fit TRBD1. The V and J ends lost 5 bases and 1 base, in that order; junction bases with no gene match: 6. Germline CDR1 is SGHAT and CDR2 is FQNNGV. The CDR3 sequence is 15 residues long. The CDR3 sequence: CASSLPGTGQETQYF. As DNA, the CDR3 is TGTGCCAGCAGCCTACCCGGGACAGGCCAAGAGACCCAGTACTTC.

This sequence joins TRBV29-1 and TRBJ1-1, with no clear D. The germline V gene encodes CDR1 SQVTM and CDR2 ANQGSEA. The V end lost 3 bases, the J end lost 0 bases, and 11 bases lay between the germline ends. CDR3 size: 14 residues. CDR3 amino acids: CSVERRVLNTEAFF. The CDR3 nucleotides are TGCAGCGTTGAGAGGAGGGTCCTGAACACTGAAGCTTTCTTT.

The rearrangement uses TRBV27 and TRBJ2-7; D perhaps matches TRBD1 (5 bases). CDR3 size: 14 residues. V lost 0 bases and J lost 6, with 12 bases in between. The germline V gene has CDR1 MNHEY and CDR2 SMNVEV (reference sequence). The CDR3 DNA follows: TGTGCCAGCAGTTTATCCGGTGCAGGGTCCGAGCAGTACTTC. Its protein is CASSLSGAGSEQYF.

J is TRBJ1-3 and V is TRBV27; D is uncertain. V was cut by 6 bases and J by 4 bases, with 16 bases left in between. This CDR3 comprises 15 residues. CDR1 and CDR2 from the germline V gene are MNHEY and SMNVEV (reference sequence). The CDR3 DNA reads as TGTGCCAGCAGGGCCCTAGAAGCTTTGGGAAACACCATATATTTT. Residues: CASRALEALGNTIYF.

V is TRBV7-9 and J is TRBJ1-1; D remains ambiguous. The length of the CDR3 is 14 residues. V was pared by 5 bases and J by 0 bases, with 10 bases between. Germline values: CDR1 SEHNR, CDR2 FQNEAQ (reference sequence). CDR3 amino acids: CASSAGSMNTEAFF. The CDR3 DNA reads TGTGCCAGCAGCGCCGGGTCCATGAACACTGAAGCTTTCTTT.

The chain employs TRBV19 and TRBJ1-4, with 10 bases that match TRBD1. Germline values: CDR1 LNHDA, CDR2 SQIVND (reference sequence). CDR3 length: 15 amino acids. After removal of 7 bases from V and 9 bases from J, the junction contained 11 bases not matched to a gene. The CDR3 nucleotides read TGTGCCAGTACCGAAAGGGACAGGGGAACGAAAAAACTGTTTTTT. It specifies CASTERDRGTKKLFF.

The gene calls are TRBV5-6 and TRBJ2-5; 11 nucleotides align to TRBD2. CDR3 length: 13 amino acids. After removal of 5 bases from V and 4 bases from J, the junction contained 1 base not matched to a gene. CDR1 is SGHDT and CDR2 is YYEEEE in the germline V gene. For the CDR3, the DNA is TGTGCCAGCAGTCTAGCGGGGGGAGAGACCCAGTACTTC. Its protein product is CASSLAGGETQYF.

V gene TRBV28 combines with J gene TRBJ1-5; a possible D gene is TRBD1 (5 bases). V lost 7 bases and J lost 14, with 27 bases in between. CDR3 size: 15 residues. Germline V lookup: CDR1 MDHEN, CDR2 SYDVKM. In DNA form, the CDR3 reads TGTGCCAGCACCCCCCCCTTTGCAGGGTCCGACGTTGAGCATTTT. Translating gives CASTPPFAGSDVEHF.